Below, 27 T cell receptor beta chains from the same sample are listed, as sequenced in a study of cytomegalovirus exposure and HLA in healthy donors (dated by TCRdb to 2016 to 2017). Libraries came from the immunoSEQ multiplex PCR assay. The multiplex PCR relied on a mix of 60 forward primers for TCR Vbeta segments and 13 reverse primers for TCR Jbeta segments. Entries here come from immuneACCESS through TCRdb and include only in-frame sequences with V and J called. Some clones fail to appear in such tables; in the studies checked, an unresolved V gene covers under half of the shortfall, and the cause of the remainder is unknown. The sample table contains 70,000 to 95,000 clones; only one count was recorded for around 77% of them. Clones ranked in the top ten supply 3% to 3.5% of the sample. The sequenced sample was PBMCs. The receptor set was obtained from a man in his forties or fifties in good health and CMV-seronegative.

The gene calls are TRBV7-2 and TRBJ2-2; perhaps TRBD2 as D (6 bases). There are 14 residues in the CDR3. The germline V gene encodes CDR1 SGHTA and CDR2 FQGNSA. V lost 1 base and J lost 5, with 8 bases in between. As DNA, the CDR3 is TGTGCCAGCAGCTTAGTGGAGGGGACCGGGGAGCTGTTTTTT. It is translated as CASSLVEGTGELFF.

The rearrangement links TRBV12-5 to TRBJ2-6; 10 bases map to TRBD1. Losses at the gene ends were 3 bases for V and 2 bases for J; bases not matched to a gene: 4. This CDR3 region has 17 residues. Per the germline V gene, CDR1 is LGHNT and CDR2 is FRNRAP. DNA for the CDR3: TGTGCTAGTGGTTTCGGGACAGGGGCCCCTGGGGCCAACGTCCTGACTTTC. It encodes CASGFGTGAPGANVLTF. The full variable domain, in which reference TRBV12-5 and TRBJ2-6 provide the parts outside the CDR3, is DARVTQTPRHKVTEMGQEVTMRCQPILGHNTVFWYRQTMMQGLELLAYFRNRAPLDDSGMPKDRFSAEMPDATLATLKIQPSEPRDSAVYFCASGFGTGAPGANVLTFGAGSRLTVL.

The chain combines TRBV4-3 with TRBJ1-5; a weak D match, TRBD1 (6 bases). Looked up from germline, CDR1 is LGHNA and CDR2 is YSLEER. The CDR3 loop spans 13 amino acids. Trimming removed 5 bases at V and 4 bases at J, with 9 bases between. For the CDR3, the DNA is TGCGCCAGCAGCGTGGACAGAAATCAGCCCCAGCATTTT. Translated: CASSVDRNQPQHF.

V usage is TRBV6-4 and J usage is TRBJ1-5, with D uncertain. The germline gives CDR1 MRHNA, CDR2 SNTAGT. The V end was cut by 4 bases, the J end by 3 bases, with 7 bases between. The CDR3 is 13 residues long. The CDR3 protein is CASSVAANQPQHF. In DNA form, the CDR3 reads TGTGCCAGCAGTGTGGCGGCCAATCAGCCCCAGCATTTT.

The chain uses TRBV10-3 and TRBJ2-7; 9 nucleotides line up with TRBD1. V shed 8 bases and J 5 bases; nucleotides not matched to a gene: 7. The germline V gene has CDR1 ENHRY and CDR2 SYGVKD. This CDR3 contains 13 residues. The CDR3 DNA is TGTGCCATCGGGGGGACAGGGACGGACGAGCAGTACTTC. It encodes CAIGGTGTDEQYF.

The chain carries TRBV15 and TRBJ2-3; 11 nucleotides match TRBD1. Trimming removed 3 bases from V and 2 bases from J; junction bases left unmatched: 7. The CDR3 extends over 17 amino acids. Germline V gene lookup returns CDR1 LNHNV and CDR2 YYDKDF (reference sequence). Here the CDR3 reads CATSSLPGQGDTDTQYF. The CDR3 coding sequence is TGTGCCACCAGCAGTTTACCGGGACAGGGGGACACAGATACGCAGTATTTT.

The gene calls are TRBV6-5 and TRBJ2-7, with 9 nucleotides matching TRBD2. CDR3 length equals 12 residues. Germline V CDR1 and CDR2: MNHEY, SVGAGI. Germline trimming cut 8 bases from V and 13 bases from J; bases unmatched to any gene: 12. Here the CDR3 DNA reads TGTGCCAGCCGTTCTTCAGCGGGGGGAACATACTTC. Amino acid sequence: CASRSSAGGTYF.

CDR3 protein: CASSLEGGVSTDTQYF. For the CDR3, the DNA is TGTGCCAGCAGCTTAGAAGGCGGGGTTAGCACAGATACGCAGTATTTT. V usage is TRBV7-9 and J usage is TRBJ2-3; D may be TRBD2 (6 bases). Germline loops: CDR1 SEHNR, CDR2 FQNEAQ (reference sequence). Trimming took 1 base from V and 0 from J, leaving 11 bases between them. The CDR3 runs 16 residues. Full variable domain (outside the CDR3, taken from reference TRBV7-9 and TRBJ2-3): DTGVSQNPRHKITKRGQNVTFRCDPISEHNRLYWYRQTLGQGPEFLTYFQNEAQLEKSRLLSDRFSAERPKGSFSTLEIQRTEQGDSAMYLCASSLEGGVSTDTQYFGPGTRLTVL.

The J gene is TRBJ1-1, the V gene TRBV5-1; 9 bases are a match to TRBD1. This CDR3 comprises 15 residues. The V segment lost 4 bases and the J segment 5 bases; nucleotides outside the gene matches: 9. CDR1 is SGHRS, CDR2 YFSETQ, per germline. CDR3 sequence: CASSTPGQGRTEAFF. The CDR3 DNA reads as TGCGCCAGCAGCACCCCGGGACAGGGTAGGACTGAAGCTTTCTTT.

The chain has TRBV6-5 and TRBJ1-1, with unresolved D. V shed 0 bases and J shed 0 bases, with 5 bases lying between them. The CDR3 totals 14 residues. The V gene's germline CDR1 is MNHEY and CDR2 SVGAGI. The CDR3 nucleotides read TGTGCCAGCAGTTACTCGAGGGTGAACACTGAAGCTTTCTTT. Translated: CASSYSRVNTEAFF.

This chain connects TRBV29-1 to TRBJ2-1; D not resolved. The length of the CDR3 is 12 residues. V was shortened by 2 bases and J by 3 bases, with 5 bases between the two germline ends. Germline V lookup: CDR1 SQVTM, CDR2 ANQGSEA. CDR3 nucleotides: TGCAGCGTTGAATCTAACTACAATGAGCAGTTCTTC. It yields the protein CSVESNYNEQFF.

The chain is built from TRBV2 and TRBJ2-3; no clear D. Germline V gene data show CDR1 as SNHLY and CDR2 as FYNNEI. The V and J ends lost 8 bases and 5 bases respectively, with 5 bases between them. The CDR3 length is 10 residues. CDR3: CASGQDTQYF. The CDR3 DNA is TGTGCCAGCGGCCAAGATACGCAGTATTTT.

The chain joins TRBV19 to TRBJ1-5; 7 bases are shared with TRBD1. CDR3 length: 17 amino acids. The V gene's germline CDR1 is LNHDA and CDR2 SQIVND (reference sequence). Germline trimming cut 4 bases from V and 2 bases from J; bases unmatched to any gene: 11. In DNA, the CDR3 is TGTGCCAGTAGTACCACCGTACAGGGGACCGGCAATCAGCCCCAGCATTTT. It encodes CASSTTVQGTGNQPQHF.

This sequence joins TRBV5-1 and TRBJ2-3; 7 nucleotides line up with TRBD2. The CDR3 has 16 amino acids. Germline V gene sequence: CDR1 SGHRS, CDR2 YFSETQ. V was pared by 0 bases and J by 1 base, with 5 bases of the junction left unmatched. The CDR3 protein is CASSLGGTSGTDTQYF. The CDR3 region has the DNA TGCGCCAGCAGCTTGGGGGGTACTAGCGGCACAGATACGCAGTATTTT.

V gene TRBV18 combines with J gene TRBJ1-2; 7 nucleotides line up with TRBD1. V trimming: 3 bases; J trimming: 7 bases; junction bases outside the gene matches: 11. Germline V gene data show CDR1 as KGHSH and CDR2 as LQKENI. CDR3 length: 15 amino acids. The CDR3 DNA reads as TGTGCCAGCTCACCGACAGGGTCTGATAAGTCTGGCTACACCTTC. Encoded protein: CASSPTGSDKSGYTF.

The V and J genes are TRBV5-1 and TRBJ1-6; TRBD1 matches 7 bases. With 5 bases clipped from V and 7 bases from J, the junction kept 9 bases outside the gene matches. The CDR3 totals 15 residues. The V gene's germline CDR1 is SGHRS and CDR2 YFSETQ. CDR3 in DNA: TGCGCCAGCAGGAGGGACAGCGAGGAAAATTCACCCCTCCACTTT. The encoded protein is CASRRDSEENSPLHF.

This clone has just a few counts. V and J are TRBV6-1 and TRBJ2-5, with D perhaps TRBD1 (5 bases). This CDR3 is built from 14 residues. The V end was cut by 6 bases, the J end by 5 bases, with 16 bases between. Per the germline V gene, CDR1 is MNHNS and CDR2 is SASEGT. DNA of the CDR3: TGTGCCAGCAGACCACCCCTAGGGGTTGAGACCCAGTACTTC. This sequence encodes CASRPPLGVETQYF.

CDR3 in amino acids: CASSLDGGGAVTQYF. As DNA, the CDR3 is TGTGCCAGCAGCTTAGACGGCGGGGGGGCCGTGACCCAGTACTTC. The chain combines TRBV7-6 with TRBJ2-5; 9 nucleotides match TRBD2. Germline V gene lookup returns CDR1 SGHVS and CDR2 FNYEAQ. This CDR3 has 15 amino acids. Trimming removed 1 base from V and 7 bases from J; junction bases left unmatched: 7.

The chain is built from TRBV2 and TRBJ1-5, with no clear D. The CDR3 length is 15 residues. Germline lookup yields CDR1 SNHLY and CDR2 FYNNEI. V was shortened by 3 bases and J by 0 bases, with 9 bases between the two germline ends. CDR3 sequence: CASSDHTSSNQPQHF. The CDR3 DNA reads TGTGCCAGCAGTGACCACACATCTAGCAATCAGCCCCAGCATTTT.

This chain joins TRBV5-1 and TRBJ1-5; D is ambiguous. Germline CDR1 is SGHRS and CDR2 is YFSETQ. This CDR3 comprises 13 residues. V was shortened by 0 bases and J by 6 bases, with 7 bases between the two germline ends. The CDR3 is CASSLEYGQPQHF. CDR3 sequence (DNA): TGCGCCAGCAGCTTGGAGTACGGTCAGCCCCAGCATTTT.

This chain links TRBV5-6 with TRBJ1-1, with 9 bases aligning to TRBD1. Trimming removed 3 bases from V and 5 bases from J; junction bases left unmatched: 8. The CDR3 runs to 15 residues. The germline V gene encodes CDR1 SGHDT and CDR2 YYEEEE. The chain's CDR3 is CASSWGTGSNTEAFF. The CDR3 nucleotides are TGTGCCAGCAGCTGGGGGACAGGGTCGAATACTGAAGCTTTCTTT.

The chain combines TRBV11-3 with TRBJ2-2; weak D call: TRBD1 (6 bases). The germline V gene has CDR1 SGHNT and CDR2 YENEEA. V was shortened by 0 bases and J by 1 base, with 6 bases between the two germline ends. The CDR3 consists of 15 residues. CDR3 residues: CASSLDRGNTGELFF. The CDR3, as DNA: TGTGCCAGCAGCTTAGACAGGGGGAACACCGGGGAGCTGTTTTTT. The variable domain in full, with the rest retrieved from reference TRBV11-3 and TRBJ2-2, is EAGVVQSPRYKIIEKKQPVAFWCNPISGHNTLYWYLQNLGQGPELLIRYENEEAVDDSQLPKDRFSAERLKGVDSTLKIQPAELGDSAVYLCASSLDRGNTGELFFGEGSRLTVL.

The chain carries TRBV5-8 and TRBJ1-2; no definite D call. The CDR3 runs to 12 residues. V was cut by 3 bases and J by 2 bases, with 5 bases left in between. CDR1 and CDR2 (germline): SGHTS, YDEGEE. Here the CDR3 DNA reads TGTGCCAGCAGCTGGGAGAACTATGGCTACACCTTC. Translated: CASSWENYGYTF.

The chain employs TRBV6-5 and TRBJ1-5, with D possibly being TRBD1 (5 bases). CDR1 is MNHEY and CDR2 is SVGAGI in the germline V gene. V was pared by 7 bases and J by 5 bases, with 15 bases between. CDR3 length: 14 residues. The CDR3: CASKDSWGDQPQHF. DNA for the CDR3: TGTGCCAGCAAAGACTCCTGGGGGGATCAGCCCCAGCATTTT.

The CDR3 loop reads CASSQGGQQTQYF. In DNA form, the CDR3 reads TGTGCCAGCAGCCAAGGGGGACAGCAGACCCAGTACTTC. The J gene is TRBJ2-5, the V gene TRBV14; TRBD1 aligns across 7 bases. The CDR3 sequence is 13 residues long. The V segment lost 1 base and the J segment 6 bases; nucleotides outside the gene matches: 2. The germline CDR1 and CDR2 sequences are SGHDN and FVKESK.

The V and J genes are TRBV29-1 and TRBJ2-4, with D tentatively TRBD2 (5 bases). Germline CDR1 SQVTM, CDR2 ANQGSEA. The CDR3 runs 12 residues. Trimming left V 7 bases short and J 1 base short, with 8 bases between. The CDR3 coding sequence is TGCAGCGGCACGGGGGCCAAAAACATTCAGTACTTC. The encoded protein is CSGTGAKNIQYF.

This clone has only a few counts. The J gene is TRBJ1-5, the V gene TRBV16; the match to TRBD1 covers 7 bases. The CDR3 has 15 residues. Germline loops: CDR1 KGHSY, CDR2 FQNENV. The V and J ends lost 0 bases and 3 bases, in that order; junction bases with no gene match: 2. The CDR3 here is CASSQSRGDNQPQHF. The CDR3, as DNA: TGTGCCAGCAGCCAATCCAGGGGGGACAATCAGCCCCAGCATTTT.